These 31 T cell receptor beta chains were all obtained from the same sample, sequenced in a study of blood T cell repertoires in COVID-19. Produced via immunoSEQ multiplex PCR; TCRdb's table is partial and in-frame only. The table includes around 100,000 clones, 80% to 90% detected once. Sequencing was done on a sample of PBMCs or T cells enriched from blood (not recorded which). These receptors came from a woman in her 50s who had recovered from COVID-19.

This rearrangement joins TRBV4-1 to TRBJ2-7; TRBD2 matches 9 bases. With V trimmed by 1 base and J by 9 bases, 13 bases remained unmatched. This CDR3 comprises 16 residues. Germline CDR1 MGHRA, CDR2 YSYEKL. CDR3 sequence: CASSQGKLAGYAVQYF. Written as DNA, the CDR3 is TGCGCCAGCAGCCAAGGCAAACTAGCGGGCTATGCAGTGCAGTACTTC.

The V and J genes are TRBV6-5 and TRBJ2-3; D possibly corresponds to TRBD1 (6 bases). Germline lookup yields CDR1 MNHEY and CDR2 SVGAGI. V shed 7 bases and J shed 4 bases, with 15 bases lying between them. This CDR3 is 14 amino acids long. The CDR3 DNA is TGTGCCAGCACGGCGGGCAGGGGCGCAGATACGCAGTATTTT. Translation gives CASTAGRGADTQYF.

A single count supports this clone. CDR3 in DNA: TGTGCCAGCAGTGAAACCCGGGACAGTATTATGAATTCACCCCTCCACTTT. It encodes CASSETRDSIMNSPLHF. V and J are TRBV25-1 and TRBJ1-6; 7 bases map to TRBD1. Germline loops: CDR1 MGHDK, CDR2 SYGVNS. The CDR3 has 17 amino acids. V lost 2 bases to trimming and J lost 7 bases; unmatched junction nucleotides: 11. Filled out from reference TRBV25-1 and TRBJ1-6, the complete variable domain reads EADIYQTPRYLVIGTGKKITLECSQTMGHDKMYWYQQDPGMELHLIHYSYGVNSTEKGDLSSESTVSRIRTEHFPLTLESARPSHTSQYLCASSETRDSIMNSPLHFGNGTRLTVT.

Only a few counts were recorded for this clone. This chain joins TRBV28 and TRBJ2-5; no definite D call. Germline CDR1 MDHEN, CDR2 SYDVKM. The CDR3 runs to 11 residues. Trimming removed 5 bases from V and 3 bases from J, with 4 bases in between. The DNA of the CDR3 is TGTGCCAGCAGTCAGAAAGAGACCCAGTACTTC. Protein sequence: CASSQKETQYF.

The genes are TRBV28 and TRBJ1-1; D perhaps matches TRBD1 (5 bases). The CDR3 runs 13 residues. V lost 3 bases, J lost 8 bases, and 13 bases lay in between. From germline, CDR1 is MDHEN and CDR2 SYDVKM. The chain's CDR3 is CASSFGQGLEAFF. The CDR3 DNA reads TGTGCCAGCAGTTTTGGGCAGGGATTGGAAGCTTTCTTT.

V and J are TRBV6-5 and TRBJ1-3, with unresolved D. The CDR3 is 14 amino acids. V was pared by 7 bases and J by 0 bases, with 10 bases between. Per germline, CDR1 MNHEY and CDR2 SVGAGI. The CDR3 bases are TGTGCCAGCAAGACACAAGCCTCTGGAAACACCATATATTTT. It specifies CASKTQASGNTIYF.

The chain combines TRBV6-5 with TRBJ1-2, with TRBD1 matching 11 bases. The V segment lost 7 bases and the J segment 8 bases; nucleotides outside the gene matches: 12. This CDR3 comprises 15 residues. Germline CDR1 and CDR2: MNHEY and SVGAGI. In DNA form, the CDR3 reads TGTGCCAGCACCACCCCGGGACAGGGGGTAATCGGCTACACCTTC. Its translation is CASTTPGQGVIGYTF.

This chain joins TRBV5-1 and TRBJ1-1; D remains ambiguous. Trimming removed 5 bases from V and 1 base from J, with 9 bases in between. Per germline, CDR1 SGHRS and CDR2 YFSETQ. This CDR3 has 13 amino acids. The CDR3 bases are TGCGCCAGCAGGAAAACAGAGAACACTGAAGCTTTCTTT. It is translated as CASRKTENTEAFF. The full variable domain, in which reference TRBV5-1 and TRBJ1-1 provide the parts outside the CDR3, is KAGVTQTPRYLIKTRGQQVTLSCSPISGHRSVSWYQQTPGQGLQFLFEYFSETQRNKGNFPGRFSGRQFSNSRSEMNVSTLELGDSALYLCASRKTENTEAFFGQGTRLTVV.

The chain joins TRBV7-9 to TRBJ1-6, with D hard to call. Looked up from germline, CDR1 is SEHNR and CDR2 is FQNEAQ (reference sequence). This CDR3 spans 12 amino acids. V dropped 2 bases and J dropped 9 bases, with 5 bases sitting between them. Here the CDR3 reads CASSLPGSPLHF. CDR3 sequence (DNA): TGTGCCAGCAGCTTACCCGGTTCACCCCTCCACTTT.

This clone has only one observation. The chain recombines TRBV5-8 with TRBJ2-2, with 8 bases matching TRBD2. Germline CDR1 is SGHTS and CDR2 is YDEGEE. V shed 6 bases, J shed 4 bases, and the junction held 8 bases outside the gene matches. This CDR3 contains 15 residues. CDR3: CASKIPGLGTGELFF. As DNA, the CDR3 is TGTGCCAGCAAGATTCCGGGACTAGGCACCGGGGAGCTGTTTTTT. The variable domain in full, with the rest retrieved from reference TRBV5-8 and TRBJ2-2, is EAGVTQSPTHLIKTRGQQATLRCSPISGHTSVYWYQQALGLGLQFLLWYDEGEERNRGNFPPRFSGRQFPNYSSELNVNALELEDSALYLCASKIPGLGTGELFFGEGSRLTVL.

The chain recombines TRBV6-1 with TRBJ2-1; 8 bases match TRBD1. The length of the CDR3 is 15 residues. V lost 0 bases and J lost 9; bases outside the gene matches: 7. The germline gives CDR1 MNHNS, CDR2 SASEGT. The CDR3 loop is CASSEARTGLGEQFF. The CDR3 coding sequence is TGTGCCAGCAGTGAAGCGCGGACAGGGCTGGGTGAGCAGTTCTTC.

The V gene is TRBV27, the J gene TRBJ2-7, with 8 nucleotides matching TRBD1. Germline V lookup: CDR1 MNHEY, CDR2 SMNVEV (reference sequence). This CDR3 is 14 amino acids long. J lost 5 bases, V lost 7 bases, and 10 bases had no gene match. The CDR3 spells CASTPGQEAHEQYF. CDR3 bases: TGTGCCAGCACCCCGGGACAGGAGGCCCACGAGCAGTACTTC.

This CDR3 reads CASTTGTRGTDTQYF. DNA of the CDR3: TGTGCCAGTACCACCGGGACTAGGGGCACAGATACGCAGTATTTT. V and J are TRBV19 and TRBJ2-3, with 8 bases matching TRBD2. The junction had 7 bases not matched to a gene; V was cut back by 7 bases and J by 1 base. The CDR3 spans 15 residues. From germline, CDR1 is LNHDA and CDR2 SQIVND (reference sequence).

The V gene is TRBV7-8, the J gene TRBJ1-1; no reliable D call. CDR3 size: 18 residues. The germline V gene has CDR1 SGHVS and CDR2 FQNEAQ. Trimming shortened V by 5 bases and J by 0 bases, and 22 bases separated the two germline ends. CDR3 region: CASSNNRWSGRMNTEAFF. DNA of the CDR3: TGTGCCAGCAGCAACAACCGGTGGAGCGGGAGGATGAACACTGAAGCTTTCTTT. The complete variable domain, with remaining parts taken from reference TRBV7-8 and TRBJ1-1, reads GAGVSQSPRYKVAKRGQDVALRCDPISGHVSLFWYQQALGQGPEFLTYFQNEAQLDKSGLPSDRFFAERPEGSVSTLKIQRTQQEDSAVYLCASSNNRWSGRMNTEAFFGQGTRLTVV.

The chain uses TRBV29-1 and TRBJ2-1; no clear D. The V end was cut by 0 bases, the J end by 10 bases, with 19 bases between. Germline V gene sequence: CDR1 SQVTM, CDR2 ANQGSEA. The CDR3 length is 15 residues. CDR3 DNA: TGCAGCGTTGAAGATCTTGCGGTTAATACTTGGGAGCAGTTCTTC. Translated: CSVEDLAVNTWEQFF.

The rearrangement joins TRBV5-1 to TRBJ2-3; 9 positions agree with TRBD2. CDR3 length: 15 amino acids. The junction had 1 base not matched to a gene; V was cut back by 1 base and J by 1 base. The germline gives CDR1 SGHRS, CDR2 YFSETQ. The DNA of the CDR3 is TGCGCCAGCAGCTTGCCTAGCGGGGGCACAGATACGCAGTATTTT. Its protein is CASSLPSGGTDTQYF.

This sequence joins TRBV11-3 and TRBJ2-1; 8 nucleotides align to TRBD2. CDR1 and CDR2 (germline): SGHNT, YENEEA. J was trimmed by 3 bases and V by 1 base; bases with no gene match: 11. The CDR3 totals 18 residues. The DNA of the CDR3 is TGTGCCAGCAGCTTAGGAGAGCCGGCGGGAGGCCTCTACAATGAGCAGTTCTTC. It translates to CASSLGEPAGGLYNEQFF.

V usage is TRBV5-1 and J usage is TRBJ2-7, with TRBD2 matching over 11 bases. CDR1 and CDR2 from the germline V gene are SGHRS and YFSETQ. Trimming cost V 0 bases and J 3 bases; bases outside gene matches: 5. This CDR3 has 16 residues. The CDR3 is CASSLGQTSGIYEQYF. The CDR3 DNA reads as TGCGCCAGCAGCTTGGGGCAGACTAGCGGGATCTACGAGCAGTACTTC. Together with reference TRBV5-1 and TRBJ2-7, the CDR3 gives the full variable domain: KAGVTQTPRYLIKTRGQQVTLSCSPISGHRSVSWYQQTPGQGLQFLFEYFSETQRNKGNFPGRFSGRQFSNSRSEMNVSTLELGDSALYLCASSLGQTSGIYEQYFGPGTRLTVT.

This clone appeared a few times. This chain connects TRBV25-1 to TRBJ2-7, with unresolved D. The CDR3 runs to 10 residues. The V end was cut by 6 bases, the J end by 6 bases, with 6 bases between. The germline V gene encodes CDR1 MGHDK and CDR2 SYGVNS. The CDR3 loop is CASSPCEQYF. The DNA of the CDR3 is TGTGCCAGCAGCCCTTGCGAGCAGTACTTC.

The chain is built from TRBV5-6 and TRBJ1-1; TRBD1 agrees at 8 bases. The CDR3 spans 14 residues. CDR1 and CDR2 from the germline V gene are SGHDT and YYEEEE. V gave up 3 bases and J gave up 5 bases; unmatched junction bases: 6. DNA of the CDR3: TGTGCCAGCAGCTCCCAGGGGGCGGGTACTGAAGCTTTCTTT. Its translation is CASSSQGAGTEAFF.

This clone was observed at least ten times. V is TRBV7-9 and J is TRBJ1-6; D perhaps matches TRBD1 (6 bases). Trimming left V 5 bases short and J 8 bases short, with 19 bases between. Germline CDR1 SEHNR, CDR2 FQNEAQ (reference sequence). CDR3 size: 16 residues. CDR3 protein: CASSPPEGVKDSPLHF. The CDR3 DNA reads TGTGCCAGCAGCCCACCCGAGGGGGTTAAGGATTCACCCCTCCACTTT.

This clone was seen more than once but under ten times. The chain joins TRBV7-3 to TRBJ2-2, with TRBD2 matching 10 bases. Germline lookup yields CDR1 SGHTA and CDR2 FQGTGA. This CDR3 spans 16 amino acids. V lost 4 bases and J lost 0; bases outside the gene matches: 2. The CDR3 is CASSSSGGSNTGELFF. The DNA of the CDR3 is TGTGCCAGCAGCTCTAGCGGGGGTTCGAACACCGGGGAGCTGTTTTTT.

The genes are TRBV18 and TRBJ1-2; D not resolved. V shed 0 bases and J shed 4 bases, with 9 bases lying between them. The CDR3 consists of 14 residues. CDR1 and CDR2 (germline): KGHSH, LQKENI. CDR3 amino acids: CASSPPNSPYGYTF. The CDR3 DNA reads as TGTGCCAGCTCACCACCCAACTCCCCCTATGGCTACACCTTC. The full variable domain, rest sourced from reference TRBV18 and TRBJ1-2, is NAGVMQNPRHLVRRRGQEARLRCSPMKGHSHVYWYRQLPEEGLKFMVYLQKENIIDESGMPKERFSAEFPKEGPSILRIQQVVRGDSAAYFCASSPPNSPYGYTFGSGTRLTVV.

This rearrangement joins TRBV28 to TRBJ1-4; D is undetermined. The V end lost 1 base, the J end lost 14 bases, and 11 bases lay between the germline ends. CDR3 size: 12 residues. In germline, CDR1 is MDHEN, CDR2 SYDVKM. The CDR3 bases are TGTGCCAGCAGTTTATCCCCCGAGGGTCTGTTTTTT. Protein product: CASSLSPEGLFF.

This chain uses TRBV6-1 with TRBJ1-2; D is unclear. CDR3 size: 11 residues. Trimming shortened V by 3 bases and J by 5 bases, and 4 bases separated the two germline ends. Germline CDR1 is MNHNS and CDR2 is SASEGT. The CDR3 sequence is CASSDMYGYTF. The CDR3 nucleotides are TGTGCCAGCAGTGACATGTATGGCTACACCTTC.

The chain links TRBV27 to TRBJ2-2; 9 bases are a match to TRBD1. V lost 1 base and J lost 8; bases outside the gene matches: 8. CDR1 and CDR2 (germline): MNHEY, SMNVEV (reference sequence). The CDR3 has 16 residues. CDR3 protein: CASSLFATGGSGELFF. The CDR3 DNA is TGTGCCAGCAGTTTATTCGCGACAGGGGGTTCGGGGGAGCTGTTTTTT.

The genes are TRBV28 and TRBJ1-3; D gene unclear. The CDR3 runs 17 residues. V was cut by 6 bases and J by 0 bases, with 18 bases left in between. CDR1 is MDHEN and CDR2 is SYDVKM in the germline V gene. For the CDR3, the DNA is TGTGCCAGCAGCCATGGAGGCGAGGAGATCTCTGGAAACACCATATATTTT. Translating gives CASSHGGEEISGNTIYF. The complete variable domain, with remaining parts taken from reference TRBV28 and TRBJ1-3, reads DVKVTQSSRYLVKRTGEKVFLECVQDMDHENMFWYRQDPGLGLRLIYFSYDVKMKEKGDIPEGYSVSREKKERFSLILESASTNQTSMYLCASSHGGEEISGNTIYFGEGSWLTVV.

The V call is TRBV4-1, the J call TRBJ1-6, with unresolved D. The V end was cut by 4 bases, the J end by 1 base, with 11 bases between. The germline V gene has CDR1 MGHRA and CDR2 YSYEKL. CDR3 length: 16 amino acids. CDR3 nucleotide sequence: TGCGCCAGCAGCCCGGAGCCAAGGTCCTATAATTCACCCCTCCACTTT. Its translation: CASSPEPRSYNSPLHF.

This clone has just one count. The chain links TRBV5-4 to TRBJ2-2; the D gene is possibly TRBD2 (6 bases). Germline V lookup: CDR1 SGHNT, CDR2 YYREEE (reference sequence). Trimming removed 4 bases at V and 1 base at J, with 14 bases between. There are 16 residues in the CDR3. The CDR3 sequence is CASSRRDSLNTGELFF. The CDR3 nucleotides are TGTGCCAGCAGCCGGCGGGACTCCTTGAACACCGGGGAGCTGTTTTTT.

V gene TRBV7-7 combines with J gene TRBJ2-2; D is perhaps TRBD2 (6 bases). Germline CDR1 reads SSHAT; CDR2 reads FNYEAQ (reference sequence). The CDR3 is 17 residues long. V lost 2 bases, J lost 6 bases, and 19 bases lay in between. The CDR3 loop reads CASSLREPGLGAGELFF. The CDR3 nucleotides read TGTGCCAGCAGCTTAAGGGAACCGGGACTCGGGGCCGGGGAGCTGTTTTTT.

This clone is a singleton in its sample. CDR3 sequence reads: CASSAGTGSTEAFF. The CDR3 DNA sequence: TGTGCCAGCAGCGCCGGGACAGGGTCCACTGAAGCTTTCTTT. V and J are TRBV7-9 and TRBJ1-1; the match to TRBD1 covers 9 bases. The length of the CDR3 is 14 residues. Losses at the gene ends were 5 bases for V and 4 bases for J; bases not matched to a gene: 5. The germline V gene encodes CDR1 SEHNR and CDR2 FQNEAQ (reference sequence).